The sequence of this T cell receptor beta chain was determined in a study of blood T cells in healthy people across ages. Next came a second PCR, run for about 6 to 11 cycles, which used a sample-barcoded 5' primer along with a J-beta primer mix. A single record per CDR3 protein comes from TCRdb applying MiXCR to the 5' RACE reads. The table shows roughly 500,000 distinct CDR3 sequences, with 27% occurring only once. This clonotype was seen a few times. Per the germline V gene, CDR1 is SGHTA and CDR2 is FQGNSA. The CDR3 covers 15 residues. V gave up 7 bases and J gave up 7 bases; unmatched junction bases: 13.

The V gene is TRBV7-2, the J gene TRBJ2-1, with 7 bases fitting TRBD2. The receptor's source is a woman in her sixties or seventies in good health. The material sequenced was blood. Here the CDR3 reads CASNFGAGSGNEQFF. DNA for the CDR3: TGTGCCAGCAACTTCGGAGCGGGGTCAGGTAATGAGCAGTTCTTC.